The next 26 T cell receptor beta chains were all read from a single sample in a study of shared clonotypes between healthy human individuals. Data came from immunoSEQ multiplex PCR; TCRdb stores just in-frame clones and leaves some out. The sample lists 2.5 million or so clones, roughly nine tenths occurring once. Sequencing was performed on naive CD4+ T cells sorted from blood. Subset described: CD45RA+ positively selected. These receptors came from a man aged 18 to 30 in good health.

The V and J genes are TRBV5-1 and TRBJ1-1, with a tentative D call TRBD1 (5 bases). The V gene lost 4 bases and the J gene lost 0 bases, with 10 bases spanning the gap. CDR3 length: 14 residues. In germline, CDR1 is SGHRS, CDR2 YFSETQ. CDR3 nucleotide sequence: TGCGCCAGCAGCGGGGGAGCCATGAACACTGAAGCTTTCTTT. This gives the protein CASSGGAMNTEAFF.

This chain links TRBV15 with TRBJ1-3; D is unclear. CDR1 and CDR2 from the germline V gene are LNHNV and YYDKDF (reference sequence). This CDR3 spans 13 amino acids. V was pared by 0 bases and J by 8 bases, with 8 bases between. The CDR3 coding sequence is TGTGCCACCAGCAGAGATAACGGGGACACCATATATTTT. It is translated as CATSRDNGDTIYF.

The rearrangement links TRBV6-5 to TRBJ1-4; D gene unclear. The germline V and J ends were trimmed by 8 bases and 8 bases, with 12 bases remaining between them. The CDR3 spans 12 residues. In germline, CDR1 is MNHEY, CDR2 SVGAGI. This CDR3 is CASGSRWEKLFF. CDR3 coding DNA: TGTGCCAGCGGCTCTCGGTGGGAAAAACTGTTTTTT.

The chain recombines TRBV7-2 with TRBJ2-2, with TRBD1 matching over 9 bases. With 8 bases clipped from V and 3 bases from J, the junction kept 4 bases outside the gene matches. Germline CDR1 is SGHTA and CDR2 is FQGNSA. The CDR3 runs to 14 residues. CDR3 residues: CASGQGTHTGELFF. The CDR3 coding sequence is TGTGCCAGCGGACAGGGGACCCACACCGGGGAGCTGTTTTTT.

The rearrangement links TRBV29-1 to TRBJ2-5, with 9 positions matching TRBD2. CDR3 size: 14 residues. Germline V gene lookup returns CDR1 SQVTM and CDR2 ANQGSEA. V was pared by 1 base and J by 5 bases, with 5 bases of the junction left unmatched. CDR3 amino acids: CSVEARLAVETQYF. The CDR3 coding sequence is TGCAGCGTTGAAGCCCGACTAGCGGTCGAGACCCAGTACTTC.

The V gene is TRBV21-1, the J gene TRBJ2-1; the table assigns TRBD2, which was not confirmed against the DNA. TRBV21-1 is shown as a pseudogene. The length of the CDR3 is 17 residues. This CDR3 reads CASSLKGASGRHNEQFF. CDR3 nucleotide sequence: TGTGCCAGCAGCTTAAAAGGGGCTAGCGGGAGGCACAATGAGCAGTTCTTC.

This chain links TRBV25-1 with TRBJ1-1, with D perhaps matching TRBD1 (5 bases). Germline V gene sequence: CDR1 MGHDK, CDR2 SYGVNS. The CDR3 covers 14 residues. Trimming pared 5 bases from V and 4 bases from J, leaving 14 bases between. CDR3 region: CASSHSGAGTEAFF. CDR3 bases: TGTGCCAGCAGTCACAGTGGGGCGGGCACTGAAGCTTTCTTT.

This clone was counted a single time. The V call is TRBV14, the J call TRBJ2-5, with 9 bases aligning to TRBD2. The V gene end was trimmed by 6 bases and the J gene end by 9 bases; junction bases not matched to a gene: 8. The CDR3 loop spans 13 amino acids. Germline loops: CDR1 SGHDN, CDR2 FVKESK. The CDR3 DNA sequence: TGTGCCAGCAGGCCAGCGGGGGGCCTAGCCCAGTACTTC. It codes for CASRPAGGLAQYF.

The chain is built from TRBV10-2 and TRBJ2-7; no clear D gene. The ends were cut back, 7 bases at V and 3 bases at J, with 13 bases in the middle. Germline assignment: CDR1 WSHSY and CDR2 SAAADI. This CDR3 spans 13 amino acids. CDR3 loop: CASISGLGYEQYF. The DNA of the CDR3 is TGCGCCAGCATATCTGGGTTGGGCTACGAGCAGTACTTC.

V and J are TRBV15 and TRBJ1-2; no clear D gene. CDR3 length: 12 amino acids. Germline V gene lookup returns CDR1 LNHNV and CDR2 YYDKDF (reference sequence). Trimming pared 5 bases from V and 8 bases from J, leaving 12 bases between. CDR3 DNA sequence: TGTGCCACCAGCGCAAGTTCGCACGGCTACACCTTC. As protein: CATSASSHGYTF. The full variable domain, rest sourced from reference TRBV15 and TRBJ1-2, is DAMVIQNPRYQVTQFGKPVTLSCSQTLNHNVMYWYQQKSSQAPKLLFHYYDKDFNNEADTPDNFQSRRPNTSFCFLDIRSPGLGDTAMYLCATSASSHGYTFGSGTRLTVV.

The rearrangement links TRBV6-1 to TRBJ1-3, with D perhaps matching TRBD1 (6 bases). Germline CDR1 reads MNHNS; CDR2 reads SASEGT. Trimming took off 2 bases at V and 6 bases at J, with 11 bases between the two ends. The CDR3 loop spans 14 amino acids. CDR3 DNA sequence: TGTGCCAGCAGTGAATTCAGGGGTGTAAACACCATATATTTT. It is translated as CASSEFRGVNTIYF.

This CDR3 reads CASIPGTLNTEAFF. The CDR3 DNA sequence: TGTGCCAGCATCCCCGGGACACTTAACACTGAAGCTTTCTTT. The chain joins TRBV6-6 to TRBJ1-1; D might be TRBD1 (6 bases). Trimming removed 7 bases at V and 2 bases at J, with 14 bases between. Germline CDR1 MNHNY, CDR2 SVGAGI (reference sequence). The CDR3 totals 14 residues.

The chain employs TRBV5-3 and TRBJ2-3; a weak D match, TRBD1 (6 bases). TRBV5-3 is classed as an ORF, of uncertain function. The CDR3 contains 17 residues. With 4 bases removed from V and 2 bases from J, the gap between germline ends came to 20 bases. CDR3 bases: TGTGCCAGAAGCCGTAGACGCGGACAGACAAACACAGATACGCAGTATTTT. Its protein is CARSRRRGQTNTDTQYF.

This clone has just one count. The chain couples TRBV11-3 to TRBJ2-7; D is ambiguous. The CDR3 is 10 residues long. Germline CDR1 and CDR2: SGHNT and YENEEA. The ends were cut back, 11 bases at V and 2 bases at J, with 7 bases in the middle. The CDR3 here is CAGWPYEQYF. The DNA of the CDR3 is TGTGCCGGATGGCCCTACGAGCAGTACTTC.

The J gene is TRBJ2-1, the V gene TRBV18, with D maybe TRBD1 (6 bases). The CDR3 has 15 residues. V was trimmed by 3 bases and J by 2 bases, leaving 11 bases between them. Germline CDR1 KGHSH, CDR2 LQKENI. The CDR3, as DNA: TGTGCCAGCTCACCCACAGGGTTGACCTACAATGAGCAGTTCTTC. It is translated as CASSPTGLTYNEQFF.

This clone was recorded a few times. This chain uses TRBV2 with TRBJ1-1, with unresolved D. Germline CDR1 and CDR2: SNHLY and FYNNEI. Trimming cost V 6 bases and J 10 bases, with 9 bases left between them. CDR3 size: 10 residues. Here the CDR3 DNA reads TGTGCCAGCAGCGGCTATGGAGCTTTCTTT. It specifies CASSGYGAFF.

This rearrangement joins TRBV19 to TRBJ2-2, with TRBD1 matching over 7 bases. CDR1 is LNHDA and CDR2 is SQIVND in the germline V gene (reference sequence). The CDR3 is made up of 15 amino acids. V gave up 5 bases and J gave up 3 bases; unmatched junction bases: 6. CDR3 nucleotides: TGTGCCAGTAGTGAGGGGGCCCGTTACACCGGGGAGCTGTTTTTT. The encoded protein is CASSEGARYTGELFF.

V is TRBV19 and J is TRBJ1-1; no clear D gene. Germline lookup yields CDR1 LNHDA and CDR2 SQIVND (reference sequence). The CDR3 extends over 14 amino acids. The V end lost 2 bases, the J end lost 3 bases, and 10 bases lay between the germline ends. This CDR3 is CASSIMGVDTEAFF. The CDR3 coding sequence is TGTGCCAGTAGTATAATGGGAGTGGACACTGAAGCTTTCTTT.

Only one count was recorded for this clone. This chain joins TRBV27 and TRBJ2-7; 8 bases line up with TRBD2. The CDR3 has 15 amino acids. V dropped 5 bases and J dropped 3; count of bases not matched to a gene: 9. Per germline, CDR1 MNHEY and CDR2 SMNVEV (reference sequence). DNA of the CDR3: TGTGCCAGCAGTACACCGGGGGGGCAATTCTACGAGCAGTACTTC. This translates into CASSTPGGQFYEQYF.

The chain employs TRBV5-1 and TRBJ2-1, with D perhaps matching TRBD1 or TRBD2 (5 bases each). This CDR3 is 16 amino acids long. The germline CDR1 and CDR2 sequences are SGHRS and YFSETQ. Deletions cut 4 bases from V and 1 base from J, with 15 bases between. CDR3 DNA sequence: TGCGCCAGCAGCCCCAGGGACGCAACGTCCTACAATGAGCAGTTCTTC. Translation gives CASSPRDATSYNEQFF.

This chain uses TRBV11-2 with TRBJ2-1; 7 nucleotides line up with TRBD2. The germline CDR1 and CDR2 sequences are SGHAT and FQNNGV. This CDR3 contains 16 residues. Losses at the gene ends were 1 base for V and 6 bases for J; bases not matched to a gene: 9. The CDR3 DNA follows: TGTGCCAGCAGCTTAGCCGTCGGGAGGTGGGTCAATGAGCAGTTCTTC. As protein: CASSLAVGRWVNEQFF.

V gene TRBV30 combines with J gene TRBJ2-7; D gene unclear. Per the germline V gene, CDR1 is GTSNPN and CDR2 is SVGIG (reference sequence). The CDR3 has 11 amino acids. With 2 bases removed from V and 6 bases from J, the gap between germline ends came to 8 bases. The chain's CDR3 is CAWSRPAEQYF. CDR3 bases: TGTGCCTGGAGTCGTCCGGCCGAGCAGTACTTC.

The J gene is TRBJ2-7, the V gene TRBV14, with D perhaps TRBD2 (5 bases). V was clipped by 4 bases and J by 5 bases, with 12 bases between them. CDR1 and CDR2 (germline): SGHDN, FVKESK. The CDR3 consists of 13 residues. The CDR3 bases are TGTGCCAGCAGCCTTCTACTAGGGAACGAGCAGTACTTC. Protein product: CASSLLLGNEQYF.

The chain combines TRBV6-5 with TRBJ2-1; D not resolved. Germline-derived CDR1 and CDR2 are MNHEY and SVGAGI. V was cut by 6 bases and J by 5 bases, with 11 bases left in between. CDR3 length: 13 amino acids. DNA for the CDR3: TGTGCCAGCAGAGATGGGTGGGACAATGAGCAGTTCTTC. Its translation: CASRDGWDNEQFF.

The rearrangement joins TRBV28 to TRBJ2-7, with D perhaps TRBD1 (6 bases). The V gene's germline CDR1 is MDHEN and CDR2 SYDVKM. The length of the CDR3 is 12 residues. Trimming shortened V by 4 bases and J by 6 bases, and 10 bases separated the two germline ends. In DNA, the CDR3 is TGTGCCAGCAGTTGGTCCAGGGGCGAGCAGTACTTC. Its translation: CASSWSRGEQYF. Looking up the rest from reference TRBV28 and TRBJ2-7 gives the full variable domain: DVKVTQSSRYLVKRTGEKVFLECVQDMDHENMFWYRQDPGLGLRLIYFSYDVKMKEKGDIPEGYSVSREKKERFSLILESASTNQTSMYLCASSWSRGEQYFGPGTRLTVT.

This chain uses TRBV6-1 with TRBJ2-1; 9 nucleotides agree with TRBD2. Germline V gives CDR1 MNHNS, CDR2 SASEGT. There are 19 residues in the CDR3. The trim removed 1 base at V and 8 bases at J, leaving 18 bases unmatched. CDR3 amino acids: CASSEGRGGAFGLIDEQFF. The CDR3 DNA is TGTGCCAGCAGTGAAGGGCGCGGGGGGGCTTTCGGGTTGATAGATGAGCAGTTCTTC.